Each of the 2 T cell receptor beta chains below was sequenced from the same sample in a study of T cell responses to AZD1222 COVID-19 vaccine (dated by TCRdb to the early 2020s). In light of the paper, this sample's time point label describes: baseline before first vaccination. Libraries were made using the immunoSEQ multiplex PCR assay. The table comes from immuneACCESS by way of TCRdb, which keeps in-frame sequences with V and J called. Part of the clones is missing from these tables; in studies checked, under half for an unresolved V gene and the rest for unknown reasons. Present in this sample are 95,000 to 150,000 clones, 88% of which were seen just once. The ten most abundant clones make up 3.5% to 4.5% of the sample. The material sequenced was peripheral blood, taken on day 0 of AZD1222 vaccination. The receptor set was obtained from an adult in good health.

The V gene is TRBV5-1, the J gene TRBJ2-1; either TRBD1 or TRBD2 may fit D (5 bases each). CDR3 length: 13 amino acids. Per germline, CDR1 SGHRS and CDR2 YFSETQ. Trimming removed 2 bases from V and 6 bases from J, with 9 bases in between. The CDR3 DNA reads as TGCGCCAGCAGCTTCTCAGGGAGCAATGAGCAGTTCTTC. Protein: CASSFSGSNEQFF. Full variable domain (missing parts from reference TRBV5-1 and TRBJ2-1): KAGVTQTPRYLIKTRGQQVTLSCSPISGHRSVSWYQQTPGQGLQFLFEYFSETQRNKGNFPGRFSGRQFSNSRSEMNVSTLELGDSALYLCASSFSGSNEQFFGPGTRLTVL.

This chain links TRBV3-1 (or the pseudogene TRBV3-2) with TRBJ2-2; D possibly corresponds to TRBD1 (6 bases). CDR1 is LGHDT, CDR2 YNNKEL, per germline (reference sequence). CDR3 size: 16 residues. V was shortened by 5 bases and J by 5 bases, with 18 bases between the two germline ends. The CDR3 loop reads CASSRHGQGLTGELFF. The CDR3 region has the DNA TGTGCCAGCAGCAGACACGGGCAGGGGCTGACCGGGGAGCTGTTTTTT.